This is a list of T cell receptor beta chains from one sample in a study of T-cell memory formation after mild COVID-19. TCRdb itself ran the 5' RACE reads through MiXCR, one entry per CDR3 protein. The sample contains fewer than 350,000 distinct CDR3 sequences, around 8% of which appear only once. Sequencing used PBMCs or a T cell subset sorted from them (not recorded which). The receptor source for this set is a man aged 18 to 35 who had mild COVID-19 (a few samples of this study predate the infection). Cell type and time point are not known. The CDR3 runs from the conserved cysteine through the conserved F or W. A D gene is named only where the DNA matches it firmly. Expanded clones are given a class, and other clones once, few, many or no size at all.

clone size,D gene,J gene,V gene,CDR3 protein,CDR3 DNA
few,TRBD2,TRBJ2-3,TRBV6-5,CASQVSGGRTDTQYF,TGTGCCAGCCAAGTTAGCGGGGGACGGACAGATACGCAGTATTTT
many,NA,TRBJ1-3,TRBV28,CASSLSGSNTIYF,TGTGCCAGCAGTTTGTCCGGGTCGAACACCATATATTTT
NA,NA,TRBJ2-7,TRBV5-5,CDSSQASRDMSSYEQYF,TGTGACAGCAGCCAAGCCTCTCGGGACATGAGCTCCTACGAGCAGTACTTC
few,TRBD2,TRBJ2-7,TRBV19,CASRDERGPVYEQYF,TGTGCCAGTAGGGATGAGCGGGGCCCGGTCTACGAGCAGTACTTC
NA,NA,TRBJ2-7,TRBV12-3/TRBV12-4,CASSPTVDEQYF,TGTGCCAGCAGCCCGACCGTGGACGAGCAGTACTTC
NA,TRBD2,TRBJ2-2,TRBV7-2,CASSFSGATGELFF,TGTGCCAGCAGCTTTAGCGGGGCGACCGGGGAGCTGTTTTTT
few,NA,TRBJ2-3,TRBV7-6,CASGLDAADTQYF,TGTGCCAGCGGACTTGACGCAGCAGATACGCAGTATTTT
many,NA,TRBJ2-2,TRBV5-1,CASSLDDGSTGELFF,TGCGCCAGCAGCTTGGATGACGGAAGCACCGGGGAGCTGTTTTTT
many,NA,TRBJ2-2,TRBV5-1,CASSLRGANTGELFF,TGCGCCAGCAGCTTGCGGGGAGCCAACACCGGGGAGCTGTTTTTT
few,TRBD1,TRBJ1-6,TRBV9,CASSMGQGSMGSPLHF,TGTGCCAGCAGCATGGGACAGGGGTCGATGGGTTCACCCCTCCACTTT
NA,NA,TRBJ2-1,TRBV7-9,CASRPMAGRQEQFF,TGTGCCAGCAGACCAATGGCGGGGCGTCAGGAGCAGTTCTTC
NA,TRBD1,TRBJ1-2,TRBV20-1,CSASSGQGPGYTF,TGCAGTGCTAGTTCGGGACAGGGTCCTGGCTACACCTTC
NA,NA,TRBJ2-5,TRBV29-1,CSVDLPEETQYF,TGCAGCGTTGACCTCCCTGAGGAGACCCAGTACTTC
few,TRBD2,TRBJ2-1,TRBV5-1,CASRTSGAYNEQFF,TGCGCCAGCAGGACTAGCGGGGCTTACAATGAGCAGTTCTTC
many,NA,TRBJ2-3,TRBV4-2,CASSRGLSTDTQYF,TGTGCCAGCAGCCGGGGTTTAAGCACAGATACGCAGTATTTT
many,NA,TRBJ2-1,TRBV12-3/TRBV12-4,CASSPQAGAGEQFF,TGTGCCAGCAGTCCGCAGGCGGGGGCTGGTGAGCAGTTCTTC